This T cell receptor beta chain was identified in a study of blood T cell repertoires in COVID-19. Turning to the study itself: Donors in the United States, Italy and Spain gave samples during acute or convalescent COVID-19. PBMCs, B-cell-depleted T cells, or T cells were the source of the cDNA or gDNA that made up the material.

Original processing methods: Reference gene primer amplification in the assay estimated nucleated cell counts. Sequencing was performed with immunoSEQ multiplex PCR; in TCRdb, only in-frame clones are kept and a portion is missing. V and J calls plus clone size are reproduced from that table; the DNA served to infer D and trimming. The table shows some 250,000 clones, with around 90% occurring only once. This CDR3 has 13 amino acids. Germline CDR1 is SEHNR and CDR2 is FQNEAQ (reference sequence). Trimming removed 8 bases from V and 1 base from J, with 11 bases in between. This chain connects TRBV7-9 to TRBJ1-1; D ambiguous. Sequencing was carried out using peripheral blood. The clonotype was recovered from a woman in her 30s with acute or convalescent COVID-19. CDR3 DNA: TGTGCCAGCTCAAGACTGTCGAACACTGAAGCTTTCTTT. Translating gives CASSRLSNTEAFF.